A single sample gave rise to the 25 T cell receptor beta chains below, sequenced in a study of blood T cell repertoires in COVID-19. Sequencing was performed with immunoSEQ multiplex PCR; in TCRdb, only in-frame clones are kept and a portion is missing. This table has more than 200,000 clones, around nine tenths appearing once. Material for sequencing was PBMCs or T cells enriched from blood (not recorded which). The receptors were sampled from a woman in her twenties or thirties who had recovered from COVID-19.

This chain uses TRBV2 with TRBJ1-1; D gene uncertain. The V end lost 7 bases, the J end lost 8 bases, and 11 bases lay between the germline ends. The CDR3 extends over 11 amino acids. Germline V gene data show CDR1 as SNHLY and CDR2 as FYNNEI. The CDR3 DNA is TGTGCCAGCAAAGACCAGGTCGAAGCTTTCTTT. Its translation is CASKDQVEAFF.

The rearrangement links TRBV28 to TRBJ1-4; 7 positions match TRBD1. This CDR3 is built from 14 residues. The junction had 9 bases not matched to a gene; V was cut back by 4 bases and J by 10 bases. Per germline, CDR1 MDHEN and CDR2 SYDVKM. CDR3 sequence: CASSSTGTVVKLFF. CDR3 sequence (DNA): TGTGCCAGCAGTTCCACTGGGACAGTCGTAAAACTGTTTTTT.

The chain combines TRBV30 with TRBJ1-5; 7 bases match TRBD1. The CDR3 runs 15 residues. Germline CDR1 reads GTSNPN; CDR2 reads SVGIG (reference sequence). V trimming: 3 bases; J trimming: 4 bases; junction bases outside the gene matches: 9. DNA of the CDR3: TGTGCCTGGAGCAGACCGGGACAGATAAATCAGCCCCAGCATTTT. It is translated as CAWSRPGQINQPQHF.

The table lists this clone with a count of one. The gene calls are TRBV11-2 and TRBJ1-4; D is unclear. With 0 bases removed from V and 3 bases from J, the gap between germline ends came to 8 bases. Germline V gene sequence: CDR1 SGHAT, CDR2 FQNNGV. CDR3 length: 15 amino acids. CDR3 sequence: CASSLDPGSNEKLFF. The CDR3 nucleotides are TGTGCCAGCAGCTTAGATCCCGGGTCTAATGAAAAACTGTTTTTT.

V usage is TRBV30 and J usage is TRBJ1-5; tentative D call: TRBD1 (5 bases). This CDR3 is 13 amino acids long. Looked up from germline, CDR1 is GTSNPN and CDR2 is SVGIG (reference sequence). Between the trimmed V and J ends, which lost 4 bases and 6 bases, there was a span of 13 bases. The CDR3 sequence is CAWTPGGGQPQHF. In DNA, the CDR3 is TGTGCCTGGACCCCGGGGGGAGGTCAGCCCCAGCATTTT.

The chain has TRBV12-5 and TRBJ1-1; D is uncertain. The CDR3 contains 17 residues. Per germline, CDR1 LGHNT and CDR2 FRNRAP. V gave up 1 base and J gave up 4 bases, with 19 bases separating them. CDR3: CASGLEPRHNVITEAFF. The CDR3 nucleotides read TGTGCTAGTGGTTTGGAGCCCAGACATAATGTTATCACTGAAGCTTTCTTT.

The genes are TRBV9 and TRBJ2-1; 9 positions match TRBD2. Germline V CDR1 and CDR2: SGDLS, YYNGEE. The V gene end was trimmed by 3 bases and the J gene end by 6 bases; junction bases not matched to a gene: 4. The CDR3 spans 14 residues. Here the CDR3 DNA reads TGTGCCAGCAGCGATCTAGCGGGAATCAATGAGCAGTTCTTC. Protein product: CASSDLAGINEQFF.

The chain is built from TRBV4-3 and TRBJ1-6; D ambiguous. The CDR3 runs 15 residues. Per the germline V gene, CDR1 is LGHNA and CDR2 is YSLEER. V dropped 0 bases and J dropped 0 bases, with 3 bases sitting between them. The CDR3 region has the DNA TGCGCCAGCAGCCAAGACGGCTCCTATAATTCACCCCTCCACTTT. Residues: CASSQDGSYNSPLHF.

This chain connects TRBV2 to TRBJ2-3; D remains unclear. The CDR3 sequence is 12 residues long. The V gene's germline CDR1 is SNHLY and CDR2 FYNNEI. V lost 6 bases, J lost 6 bases, and 10 bases lay in between. The CDR3 DNA reads as TGTGCCAGCAGCCCACTCCCGGATACGCAGTATTTT. Translating it yields CASSPLPDTQYF.

The chain combines TRBV5-4 with TRBJ2-7, with D tentatively TRBD1 (6 bases). The CDR3 spans 13 residues. The germline V gene has CDR1 SGHNT and CDR2 YYREEE (reference sequence). V was trimmed by 4 bases and J by 2 bases, leaving 10 bases between them. The CDR3 bases are TGTGCCAGCAGCCCGAAGGGGGCCTACGAGCAGTACTTC. Its protein product is CASSPKGAYEQYF.

V and J are TRBV9 and TRBJ1-2; 10 nucleotides line up with TRBD1. CDR3 length: 16 residues. V shed 2 bases and J 5 bases; nucleotides not matched to a gene: 9. The germline gives CDR1 SGDLS, CDR2 YYNGEE. The CDR3 DNA follows: TGTGCCAGCAGCGTGACAGGGGGCCTATCTACTTATGGCTACACCTTC. This gives the protein CASSVTGGLSTYGYTF. Variable domain in full (rest from reference TRBV9 and TRBJ1-2): DSGVTQTPKHLITATGQRVTLRCSPRSGDLSVYWYQQSLDQGLQFLIQYYNGEERAKGNILERFSAQQFPDLHSELNLSSLELGDSALYFCASSVTGGLSTYGYTFGSGTRLTVV.

V and J are TRBV25-1 and TRBJ1-5; the match to TRBD1 covers 10 bases. This CDR3 has 16 amino acids. Germline trimming cut 1 base from V and 3 bases from J; bases unmatched to any gene: 3. The germline gives CDR1 MGHDK, CDR2 SYGVNS. In DNA, the CDR3 is TGTGCCAGCAGTGAATCCGGGACAGGGGTCAATCAGCCCCAGCATTTT. Translation: CASSESGTGVNQPQHF.

V usage is TRBV27 and J usage is TRBJ2-3; 7 nucleotides match TRBD2. The V gene end was trimmed by 6 bases and the J gene end by 0 bases; junction bases not matched to a gene: 15. CDR3 length: 18 residues. Germline values: CDR1 MNHEY, CDR2 SMNVEV (reference sequence). CDR3 nucleotide sequence: TGTGCCAGCAGCCCCGAGGTAGGTGGGCGGGAGAGCACAGATACGCAGTATTTT. Its translation is CASSPEVGGRESTDTQYF.

The gene calls are TRBV7-9 and TRBJ1-2; D may be TRBD1 (6 bases). CDR1 SEHNR and CDR2 FQNEAQ come from the germline V gene (reference sequence). The length of the CDR3 is 13 residues. With 2 bases removed from V and 4 bases from J, the gap between germline ends came to 8 bases. The CDR3 protein is CASSLSTGYGYTF. CDR3 DNA sequence: TGTGCCAGCAGCTTATCGACAGGCTATGGCTACACCTTC.

V gene TRBV4-3 combines with J gene TRBJ2-4; 8 positions agree with TRBD2. The CDR3 is made up of 17 amino acids. The V segment lost 0 bases and the J segment 4 bases; nucleotides outside the gene matches: 8. Germline CDR1 LGHNA, CDR2 YSLEER. CDR3 residues: CASSQEGRGGEKNIQYF. The CDR3 coding sequence is TGCGCCAGCAGCCAAGAGGGACGGGGGGGCGAGAAAAACATTCAGTACTTC.

The CDR3 here is CASRSGTHIGLGANVLTF. The CDR3 DNA sequence: TGTGCCAGCAGATCCGGGACACACATAGGGCTGGGGGCCAACGTCCTGACTTTC. The chain carries TRBV2 and TRBJ2-6, with D possibly TRBD1 on 6 matching bases. Germline V gene lookup returns CDR1 SNHLY and CDR2 FYNNEI. Trimming removed 6 bases from V and 4 bases from J, with 22 bases in between. The CDR3 is 18 amino acids.

The V and J genes are TRBV2 and TRBJ1-4, with a weak D call TRBD1 (6 bases). The CDR3 extends over 14 amino acids. The V gene's germline CDR1 is SNHLY and CDR2 FYNNEI. The V and J ends lost 5 bases and 1 base respectively, with 8 bases between them. CDR3 coding DNA: TGTGCCAGCAGTCAGGGACAAACTAATGAAAAACTGTTTTTT. Translated, it gives CASSQGQTNEKLFF. The entire variable domain, with the rest obtained from reference TRBV2 and TRBJ1-4, is as follows: EPEVTQTPSHQVTQMGQEVILRCVPISNHLYFYWYRQILGQKVEFLVSFYNNEISEKSEIFDDQFSVERPDGSNFTLKIRSTKLEDSAMYFCASSQGQTNEKLFFGSGTQLSVL.

This chain connects TRBV9 to TRBJ2-1; 7 bases map to TRBD1. The CDR3 is 15 residues long. V lost 6 bases and J lost 2; bases outside the gene matches: 8. The germline gives CDR1 SGDLS, CDR2 YYNGEE. The CDR3 here is CASTRGGGAYNEQFF. Written as DNA, the CDR3 is TGTGCCAGCACCCGAGGGGGCGGAGCCTACAATGAGCAGTTCTTC.

This clone was seen a single time. The rearrangement links TRBV5-8 to TRBJ2-3, with 11 bases that match TRBD2. J lost 2 bases, V lost 0 bases, and 2 bases had no gene match. Per germline, CDR1 SGHTS and CDR2 YDEGEE. CDR3 length equals 16 residues. CDR3 loop: CASSLGLAGNTDTQYF. The CDR3 DNA follows: TGTGCCAGCAGCTTGGGACTAGCGGGGAACACAGATACGCAGTATTTT.

The CDR3 loop is CASSMRTANSPLHF. DNA for the CDR3: TGTGCCAGTAGTATGCGGACAGCGAATTCACCCCTCCACTTT. The V gene is TRBV19, the J gene TRBJ1-6; maybe TRBD1 (6 bases). The germline gives CDR1 LNHDA, CDR2 SQIVND (reference sequence). The CDR3 is 14 amino acids. The ends were cut back, 3 bases at V and 7 bases at J, with 10 bases in the middle. Variable domain in full (rest from reference TRBV19 and TRBJ1-6): DGGITQSPKYLFRKEGQNVTLSCEQNLNHDAMYWYRQDPGQGLRLIYYSQIVNDFQKGDIAEGYSVSREKKESFPLTVTSAQKNPTAFYLCASSMRTANSPLHFGNGTRLTVT.

Details on this clone: One end of the junction varies from germline; a read error may be responsible. The CDR3 sequence is CASSSKGPAF. The CDR3, as DNA: TGTGCCAGCAGTTCCAAGGGGCCGGCCTTC. The V call is TRBV28, the J call TRBJ1-2; perhaps TRBD1 as D (5 bases). Germline V gene lookup returns CDR1 MDHEN and CDR2 SYDVKM. The CDR3 covers 10 residues.

The chain combines TRBV18 with TRBJ1-1, with a tentative D call TRBD1 (6 bases). Trimming took 3 bases from V and 3 from J, leaving 20 bases between them. Per the germline V gene, CDR1 is KGHSH and CDR2 is LQKENI. The CDR3 has 17 residues. In nucleotides, the CDR3 is TGTGCCAGCTCACCCACTATAATTGGGACAAGGCACACTGAAGCTTTCTTT. Translated: CASSPTIIGTRHTEAFF.

This clone was counted ten times or more. The chain recombines TRBV21-1 with TRBJ2-7; the table's D gene call, TRBD1, was not cross checked with the DNA. TRBV21-1 is termed a pseudogene. This CDR3 is built from 17 residues. CDR3 loop: CASSSRVGNREDYEQYF. The CDR3 region has the DNA TGTGCCAGCAGCTCAAGGGTTGGTAACAGGGAAGATTACGAGCAGTACTTC.

The chain combines TRBV19 with TRBJ2-1; the D gene is possibly TRBD2 (5 bases). Germline V gives CDR1 LNHDA, CDR2 SQIVND (reference sequence). The CDR3 has 14 amino acids. Trimming removed 4 bases from V and 9 bases from J, with 16 bases in between. CDR3 sequence reads: CASSSHRDTSEQFF. The CDR3 nucleotides read TGTGCCAGTAGTAGCCACCGGGATACCAGTGAGCAGTTCTTC.

The chain is built from TRBV7-2 and TRBJ2-5; possibly TRBD1 for D (8 bases). The CDR3 loop spans 17 amino acids. The V gene lost 4 bases and the J gene lost 4 bases, with 22 bases spanning the gap. CDR1 is SGHTA, CDR2 FQGNSA, per germline. The CDR3 DNA sequence: TGTGCCAGCAGCTCGCTCTTCACAGGGGGGGGCGGAGAGACCCAGTACTTC. This codes for CASSSLFTGGGGETQYF.